This record covers a single T cell receptor beta chain. TCRdb re-called the 5' RACE reads through MiXCR, storing one row per CDR3 protein. This sample has fewer than 250,000 distinct CDR3 sequences, with approximately 9% found just once. This specimen comes from a study of identical twins. V was pared by 4 bases and J by 0 bases, with 3 bases of the junction left unmatched. Germline-derived CDR1 and CDR2 are SGHRS and YFSETQ. The CDR3 length is 17 residues. V usage is TRBV5-1 and J usage is TRBJ2-1, with TRBD2 matching over 14 bases. Source material: memory (CD45RO+) T cells sorted from blood. The TCR originated in a woman aged 18-35 years in good health. CDR3 region: CASSLGLAGASYNEQFF. In DNA, the CDR3 is TGCGCCAGCAGCCTGGGACTAGCGGGGGCCTCCTACAATGAGCAGTTCTTC. The full variable domain, completed using reference TRBV5-1 and TRBJ2-1, is KAGVTQTPRYLIKTRGQQVTLSCSPISGHRSVSWYQQTPGQGLQFLFEYFSETQRNKGNFPGRFSGRQFSNSRSEMNVSTLELGDSALYLCASSLGLAGASYNEQFFGPGTRLTVL.